This T cell receptor (beta chain) was recorded in a study of cytomegalovirus exposure and HLA in healthy donors. Whole-study context: From donors who were HLA-typed, an early data release held approximately 80 million unique TCRs.

In the PCR, 60 Vbeta and 13 Jbeta primers were used. Authors' analysis steps: Roughly 11 million shared chains were among the about 80 million unique TCR beta chains that a later analysis counted. Here immunoSEQ multiplex PCR was the method, and the copy in TCRdb shows in-frame clones only, minus some. V and J calls and clone size are copied from that table; D and trimming were computed from the DNA. The table has under 150,000 clones, about three quarters seen once. The CDR3 sequence is 13 residues long. The trim removed 7 bases at V and 2 bases at J, leaving 7 bases unmatched. Germline values: CDR1 SQVTM, CDR2 ANQGSEA.

Sequencing was done on a sample of PBMCs. This TCR was recovered from a woman aged 55-69 years in good health and CMV-seropositive. V and J are TRBV29-1 and TRBJ1-2, with 7 bases aligning to TRBD1. The CDR3, as DNA: TGCAGCGCTCGTGGGACAGCCAACTATGGCTACACCTTC. Encoded protein: CSARGTANYGYTF.